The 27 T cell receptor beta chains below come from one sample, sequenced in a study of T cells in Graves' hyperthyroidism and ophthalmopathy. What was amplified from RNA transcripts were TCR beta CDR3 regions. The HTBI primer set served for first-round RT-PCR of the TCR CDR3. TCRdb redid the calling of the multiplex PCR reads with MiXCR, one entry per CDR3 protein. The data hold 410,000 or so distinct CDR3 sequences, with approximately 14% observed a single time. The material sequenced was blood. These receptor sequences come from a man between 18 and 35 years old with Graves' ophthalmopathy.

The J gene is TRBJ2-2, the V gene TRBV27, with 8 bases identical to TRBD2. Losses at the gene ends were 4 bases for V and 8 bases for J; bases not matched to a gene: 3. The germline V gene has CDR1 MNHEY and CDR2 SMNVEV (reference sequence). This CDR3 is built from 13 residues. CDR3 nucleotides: TGTGCCAGCAGTTGGGGACTAGGGGGGGAGCTGTTTTTT. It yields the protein CASSWGLGGELFF.

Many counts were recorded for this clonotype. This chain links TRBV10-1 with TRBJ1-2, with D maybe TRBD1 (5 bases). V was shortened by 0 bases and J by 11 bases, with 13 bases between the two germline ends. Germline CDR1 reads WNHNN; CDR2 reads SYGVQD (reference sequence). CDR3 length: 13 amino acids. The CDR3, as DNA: TGCGCCAGCAGTGAGTCGGGACTGCGGGGGTACACCTTC. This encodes CASSESGLRGYTF.

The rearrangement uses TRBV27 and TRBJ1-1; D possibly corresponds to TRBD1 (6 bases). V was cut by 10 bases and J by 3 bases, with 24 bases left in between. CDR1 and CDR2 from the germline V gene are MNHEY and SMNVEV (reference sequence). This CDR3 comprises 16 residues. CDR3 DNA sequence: TGTGCCACCGGTGATGAGAGAAAGGGGGGGGACACTGAAGCTTTCTTT. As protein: CATGDERKGGDTEAFF.

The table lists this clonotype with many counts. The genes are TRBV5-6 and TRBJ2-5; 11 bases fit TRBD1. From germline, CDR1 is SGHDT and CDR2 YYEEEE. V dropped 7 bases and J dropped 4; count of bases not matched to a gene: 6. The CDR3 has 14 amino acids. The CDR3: CASVPGTGGETQYF. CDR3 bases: TGTGCCAGCGTACCCGGGACAGGGGGAGAGACCCAGTACTTC.

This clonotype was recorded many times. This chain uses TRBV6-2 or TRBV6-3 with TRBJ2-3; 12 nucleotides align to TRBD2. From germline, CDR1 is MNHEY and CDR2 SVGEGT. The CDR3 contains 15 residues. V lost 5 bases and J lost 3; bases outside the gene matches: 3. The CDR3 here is CASSVTSGRTDTQYF. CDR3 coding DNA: TGTGCCAGCAGTGTGACTAGCGGGAGAACAGATACGCAGTATTTT.

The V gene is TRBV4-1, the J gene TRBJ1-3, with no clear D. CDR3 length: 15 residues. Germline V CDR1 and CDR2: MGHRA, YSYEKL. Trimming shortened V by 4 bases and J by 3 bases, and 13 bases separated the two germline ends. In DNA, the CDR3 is TGCGCCAGCAGCCCCCCCTCCGGGTATGGAAACACCATATATTTT. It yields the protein CASSPPSGYGNTIYF.

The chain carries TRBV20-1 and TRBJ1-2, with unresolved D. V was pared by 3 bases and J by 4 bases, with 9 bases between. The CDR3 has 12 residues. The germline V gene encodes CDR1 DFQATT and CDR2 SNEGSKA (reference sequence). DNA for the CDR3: TGCAGTGCTAGTGGCGAGGGCTATGGCTACACCTTC. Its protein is CSASGEGYGYTF.

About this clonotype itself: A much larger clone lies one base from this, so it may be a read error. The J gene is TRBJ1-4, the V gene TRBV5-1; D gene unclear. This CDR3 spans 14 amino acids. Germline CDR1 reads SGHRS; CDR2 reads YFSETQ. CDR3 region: CARSLLATNEKLFF. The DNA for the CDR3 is TGCGCCAGAAGCTTACTTGCAACTAATGAAAAACTGTTTTTT.

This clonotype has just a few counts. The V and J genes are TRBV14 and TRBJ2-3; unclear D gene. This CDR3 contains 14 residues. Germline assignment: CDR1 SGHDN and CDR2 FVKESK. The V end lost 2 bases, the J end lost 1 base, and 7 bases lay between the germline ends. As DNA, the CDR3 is TGTGCCAGCAGCCAATTGCAAGGCACAGATACGCAGTATTTT. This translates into CASSQLQGTDTQYF.

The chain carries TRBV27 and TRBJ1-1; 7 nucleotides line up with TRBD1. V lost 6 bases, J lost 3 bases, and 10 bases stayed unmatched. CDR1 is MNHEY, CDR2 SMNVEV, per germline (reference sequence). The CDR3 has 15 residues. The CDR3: CASRQDRVWDTEAFF. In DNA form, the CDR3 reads TGTGCCAGCAGGCAAGACAGGGTTTGGGACACTGAAGCTTTCTTT.

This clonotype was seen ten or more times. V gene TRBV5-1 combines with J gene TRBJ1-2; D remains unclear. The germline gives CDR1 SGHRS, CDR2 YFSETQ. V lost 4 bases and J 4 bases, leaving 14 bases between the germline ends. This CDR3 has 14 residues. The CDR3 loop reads CASSRGEEGYGYTF. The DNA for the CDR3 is TGCGCCAGCAGCCGCGGAGAAGAGGGCTATGGCTACACCTTC.

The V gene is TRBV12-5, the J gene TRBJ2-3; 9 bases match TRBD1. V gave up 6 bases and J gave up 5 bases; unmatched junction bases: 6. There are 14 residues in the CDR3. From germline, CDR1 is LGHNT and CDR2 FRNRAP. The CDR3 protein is CASGQQGAGDTQYF. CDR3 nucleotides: TGTGCTAGTGGGCAACAGGGGGCTGGAGATACGCAGTATTTT.

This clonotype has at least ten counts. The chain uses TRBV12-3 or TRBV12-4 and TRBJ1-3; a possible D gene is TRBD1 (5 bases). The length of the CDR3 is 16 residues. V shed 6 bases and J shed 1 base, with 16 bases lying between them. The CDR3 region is CASSSSRGQSGNTIYF. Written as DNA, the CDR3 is TGTGCCAGCAGCTCCTCAAGGGGTCAATCTGGAAACACCATATATTTT.

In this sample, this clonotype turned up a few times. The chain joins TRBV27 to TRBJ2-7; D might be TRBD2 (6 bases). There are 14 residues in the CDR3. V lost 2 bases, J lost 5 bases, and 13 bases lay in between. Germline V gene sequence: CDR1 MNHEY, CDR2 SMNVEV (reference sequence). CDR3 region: CASSLGGLGHEQYF. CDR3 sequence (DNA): TGTGCCAGCAGTTTAGGGGGACTCGGGCACGAGCAGTACTTC.

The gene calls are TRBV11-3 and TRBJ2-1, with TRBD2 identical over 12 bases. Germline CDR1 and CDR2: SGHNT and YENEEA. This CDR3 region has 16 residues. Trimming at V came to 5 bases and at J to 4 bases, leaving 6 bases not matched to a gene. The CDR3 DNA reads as TGTGCCAGCAGCGTCGTTGGGACTAGCGGGTACAATGAGCAGTTCTTC. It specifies CASSVVGTSGYNEQFF.

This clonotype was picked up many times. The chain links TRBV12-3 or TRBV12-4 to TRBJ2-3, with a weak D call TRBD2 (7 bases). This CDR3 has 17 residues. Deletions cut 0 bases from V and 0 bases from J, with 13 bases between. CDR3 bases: TGTGCCAGCAGTTTAGCATGGGGGGGCCCTAGCACAGATACGCAGTATTTT. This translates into CASSLAWGGPSTDTQYF.

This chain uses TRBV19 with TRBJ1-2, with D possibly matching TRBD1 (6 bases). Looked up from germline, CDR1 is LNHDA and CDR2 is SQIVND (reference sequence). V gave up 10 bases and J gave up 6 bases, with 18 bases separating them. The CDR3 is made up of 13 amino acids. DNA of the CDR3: TGTGCCACTACAGAGACAGGCCTGCATGGCTACACCTTC. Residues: CATTETGLHGYTF.

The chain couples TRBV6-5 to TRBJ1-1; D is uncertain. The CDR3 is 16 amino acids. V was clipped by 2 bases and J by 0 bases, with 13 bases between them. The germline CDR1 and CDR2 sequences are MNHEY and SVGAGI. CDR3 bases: TGTGCCAGCAGTTACCCCCGAGGGAAAATGAACACTGAAGCTTTCTTT. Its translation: CASSYPRGKMNTEAFF.

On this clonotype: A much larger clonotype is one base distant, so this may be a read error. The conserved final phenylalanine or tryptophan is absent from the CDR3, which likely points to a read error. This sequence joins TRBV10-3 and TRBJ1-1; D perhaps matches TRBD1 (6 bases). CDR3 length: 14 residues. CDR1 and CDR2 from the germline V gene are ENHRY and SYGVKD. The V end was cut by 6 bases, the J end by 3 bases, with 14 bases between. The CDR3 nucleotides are TGTGCCATCAGAAACAGGGACCAATACACTGAAGCTTTCTCT. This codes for CAIRNRDQYTEAFS.

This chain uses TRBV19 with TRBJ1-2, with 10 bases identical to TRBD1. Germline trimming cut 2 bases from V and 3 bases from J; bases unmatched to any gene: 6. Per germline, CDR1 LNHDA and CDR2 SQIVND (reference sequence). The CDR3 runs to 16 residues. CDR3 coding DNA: TGTGCCAGTAGTATACCGACGGACAGGGGGTACTATGGCTACACCTTC. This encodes CASSIPTDRGYYGYTF.

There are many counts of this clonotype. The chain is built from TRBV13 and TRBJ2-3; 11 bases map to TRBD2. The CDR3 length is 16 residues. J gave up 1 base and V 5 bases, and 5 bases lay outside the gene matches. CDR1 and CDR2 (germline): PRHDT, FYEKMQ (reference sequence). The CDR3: CASSSGTSGRTDTQYF. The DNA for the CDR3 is TGTGCCAGCAGCAGCGGGACTAGCGGTCGCACAGATACGCAGTATTTT.

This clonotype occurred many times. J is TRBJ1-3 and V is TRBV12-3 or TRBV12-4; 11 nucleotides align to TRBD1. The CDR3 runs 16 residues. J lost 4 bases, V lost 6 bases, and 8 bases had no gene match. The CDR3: CASRAADRGLGNTIYF. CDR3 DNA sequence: TGTGCCAGCAGAGCTGCGGACAGGGGGCTAGGAAACACCATATATTTT.

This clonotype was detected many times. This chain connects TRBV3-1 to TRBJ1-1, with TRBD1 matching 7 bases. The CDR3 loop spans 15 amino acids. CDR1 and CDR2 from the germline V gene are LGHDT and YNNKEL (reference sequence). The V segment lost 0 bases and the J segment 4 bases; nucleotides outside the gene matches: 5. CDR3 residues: CASSQESTGSTEAFF. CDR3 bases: TGTGCCAGCAGCCAAGAATCGACAGGGAGCACTGAAGCTTTCTTT.

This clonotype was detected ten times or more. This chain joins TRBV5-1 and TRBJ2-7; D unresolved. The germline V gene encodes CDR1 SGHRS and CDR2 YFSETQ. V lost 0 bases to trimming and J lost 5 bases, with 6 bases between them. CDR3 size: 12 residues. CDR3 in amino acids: CASSLATDEQYF. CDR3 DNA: TGCGCCAGCAGCTTGGCCACAGACGAGCAGTACTTC.

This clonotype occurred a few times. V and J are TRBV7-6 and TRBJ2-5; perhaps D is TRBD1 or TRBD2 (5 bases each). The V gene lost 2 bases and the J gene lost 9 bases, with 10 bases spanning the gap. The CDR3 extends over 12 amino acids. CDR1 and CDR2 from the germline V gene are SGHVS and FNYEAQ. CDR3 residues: CASSLRWGSQYF. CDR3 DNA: TGTGCCAGCAGCTTACGTTGGGGGTCCCAGTACTTC.

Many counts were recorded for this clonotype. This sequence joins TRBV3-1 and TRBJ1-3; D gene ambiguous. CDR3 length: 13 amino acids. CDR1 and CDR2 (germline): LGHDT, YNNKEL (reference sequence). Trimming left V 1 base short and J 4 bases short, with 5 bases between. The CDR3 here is CASSQVIGNTIYF. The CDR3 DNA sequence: TGTGCCAGCAGCCAAGTCATCGGAAACACCATATATTTT.

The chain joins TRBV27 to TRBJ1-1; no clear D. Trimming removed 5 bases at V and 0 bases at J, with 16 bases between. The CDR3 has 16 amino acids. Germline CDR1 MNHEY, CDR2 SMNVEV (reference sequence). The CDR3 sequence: CASSPRSVIMNTEAFF. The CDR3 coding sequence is TGTGCCAGCAGTCCGAGGTCAGTTATCATGAACACTGAAGCTTTCTTT.